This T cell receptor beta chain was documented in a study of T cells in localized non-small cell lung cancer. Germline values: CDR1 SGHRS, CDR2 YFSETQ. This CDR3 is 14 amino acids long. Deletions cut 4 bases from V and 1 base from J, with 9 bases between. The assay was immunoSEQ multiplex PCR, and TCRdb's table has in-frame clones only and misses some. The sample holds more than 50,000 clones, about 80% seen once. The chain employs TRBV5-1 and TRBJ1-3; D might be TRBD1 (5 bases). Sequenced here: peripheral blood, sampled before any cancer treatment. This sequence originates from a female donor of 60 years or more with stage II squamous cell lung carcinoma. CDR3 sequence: CASSGGSSGNTIYF. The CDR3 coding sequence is TGCGCCAGCAGCGGGGGGTCTTCTGGAAACACCATATATTTT. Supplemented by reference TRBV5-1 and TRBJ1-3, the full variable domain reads KAGVTQTPRYLIKTRGQQVTLSCSPISGHRSVSWYQQTPGQGLQFLFEYFSETQRNKGNFPGRFSGRQFSNSRSEMNVSTLELGDSALYLCASSGGSSGNTIYFGEGSWLTVV.